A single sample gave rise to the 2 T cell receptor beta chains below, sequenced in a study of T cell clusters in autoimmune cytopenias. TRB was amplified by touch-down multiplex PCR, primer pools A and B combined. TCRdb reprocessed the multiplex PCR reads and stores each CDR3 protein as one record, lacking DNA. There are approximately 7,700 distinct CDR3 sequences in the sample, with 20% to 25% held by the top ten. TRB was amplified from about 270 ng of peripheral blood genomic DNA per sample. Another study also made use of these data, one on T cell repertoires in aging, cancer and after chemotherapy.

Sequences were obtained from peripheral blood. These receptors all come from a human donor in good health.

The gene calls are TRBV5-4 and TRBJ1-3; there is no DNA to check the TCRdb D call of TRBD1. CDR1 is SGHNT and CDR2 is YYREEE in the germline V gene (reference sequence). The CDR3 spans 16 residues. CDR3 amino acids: CASSLGPGASGNTIYF.

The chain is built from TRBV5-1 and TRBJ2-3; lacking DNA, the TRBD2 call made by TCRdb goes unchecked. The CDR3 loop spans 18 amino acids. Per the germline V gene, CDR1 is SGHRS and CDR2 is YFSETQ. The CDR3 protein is CASSFSGHATTFTDTQYF.